This TCR beta chain was retrieved from a study of beta chain features in type 1 diabetes (dated by TCRdb to the late 2010s). The study in broad terms: Mean age, gender distribution, total cell number and subset yield did not differ between patients and healthy donors. Regulatory and stem cell-like memory subsets were obtained from only 8 patients and roughly 8 healthy donors, while naive and central memory subsets were obtained from all 30 or so donors. A total of around 110,000,000 sorted cells were examined across all samples, and a strong correlation was observed between cell number per subset and RNA yield. In the study, TCRB repertoires of sorted circulating CD4+ T cell subsets from recently diagnosed type 1 diabetes patients were compared with those of matched healthy donors. Overall results and qualifications from the work: Only small numbers of individuals were included in the HLA sub-analyses, which left unresolved whether HLA type had any influence on TCRB rearrangement. PCR may preferentially amplify shorter templates, but because patient and control samples were amplified and corrected together, any resulting skew would affect both groups equally. Because cDNA was sequenced instead of genomic DNA, highly expressing activated cells could be over-represented, though the groups showed no difference in activation or CD3 levels. The naive, central memory and regulatory TCRB repertoires appeared to resemble one another more closely among patients than among healthy donors. At VDJ recombination sites, patients with type 1 diabetes made fewer insertions and deleted more nucleotides, a pattern implying thymic rearrangement abnormalities. A moderate but significant shortening of TCRB CDR3 length was observed in type 1 diabetes patients in all four CD4+ subsets.

The CDR3 has 10 amino acids, counting the end cysteine and phenylalanine. Just CDR3 DNA is preserved here, 30 bases in frame from base 1. V is reduced by 4 bases and J by 1 base, leaving a spacing of 2 bases between them. Sequences SQVTM (CDR1) and ANQGSEA (CDR2) are obtained from the germline V gene. Concerning this clone itself: Its antigen remains unidentified. No qualities accompany the bases; no much larger clone lies one base away. This specimen includes other DNA sequences encoding the same CDR3.

The High Capacity cDNA Reverse Transcription Kit was used to reverse transcribe all of the isolated RNA, meaning that expressed TCRB transcripts were what got sequenced. Deep immunoSEQ sequencing was applied to naive, central memory and regulatory T cell samples, giving an average of roughly 3.5 million total reads per sample. Sorted cells were lysed in RLT buffer and RNA was extracted with DNase-treated RNeasy Micro or Mini kits, depending on cell number. To prevent cross-contamination, every cell subset was processed on its own, while patient and healthy donor samples were processed together. The immunoSEQ multiplex PCR was used to amplify TCRB sequences from cDNA, yielding 87-bp fragments that span the CDR3 region. Sequencing of the amplicons was performed on the Illumina HiSeq platform. As for how the authors treated the data: Synthetic template baselines were used to correct PCR bias computationally, reads within Hamming distance 2 were collapsed, and singletons that could not be merged were discarded. By aligning reads against IMGT, V, D and J genes, CDR3 length, and insertions or deletions at six rearrangement sites were assigned. Clonotype counts were normalized to sorted cell number within each subset before computing true diversity and Gini coefficients with the tcR R package. The overlap coefficient, calculated on TCRB nucleotide sequences, was used to quantify repertoire sharing. Out-of-frame TCRB sequences from naive cells were analyzed to stand in for the pre-selection repertoire. The table comes from immuneACCESS by way of TCRdb, which keeps in-frame sequences with V and J called. Part of the clones is missing from these tables; in studies checked, under half for an unresolved V gene and the rest for unknown reasons. That table gives V, J and clone size, and the DNA gave D and trimming. The sample table contains some 240,000 clones; only one count was recorded for 15% to 20% of them. About 0.085% of the sample goes to the ten largest clones.

A single peripheral blood draw of about 116 mL on average was collected from each donor into heparinised tubes. Naive, central memory, regulatory and stem cell-like memory CD4+ T cells were sorted on a BD FACSAria II using a panel including CD45RO, CCR7, CD25, CD127, CD95 and CD27. Purity was above 98% for every sorted population. Right away, PBMCs were isolated by Lymphoprep density gradient centrifugation and were stained directly, with no culture step. So that batch effects would be minimized, each experiment stained and sorted samples in pairs, pairing one healthy donor with one patient. The chain uses TRBV29-1 and TRBJ2-7, with the D gene not confidently named. This sequence originates from a man aged 25 to 45 with type 1 diabetes. The sample was naive CD4+ T cells from blood. The cell subset or site label here, explained by the study, means: true naive CD4+ T cells. The DNA reads TGCAGCGTTGGTTCCTACGAGCAGTACTTC. Its coded protein is CSVGSYEQYF.